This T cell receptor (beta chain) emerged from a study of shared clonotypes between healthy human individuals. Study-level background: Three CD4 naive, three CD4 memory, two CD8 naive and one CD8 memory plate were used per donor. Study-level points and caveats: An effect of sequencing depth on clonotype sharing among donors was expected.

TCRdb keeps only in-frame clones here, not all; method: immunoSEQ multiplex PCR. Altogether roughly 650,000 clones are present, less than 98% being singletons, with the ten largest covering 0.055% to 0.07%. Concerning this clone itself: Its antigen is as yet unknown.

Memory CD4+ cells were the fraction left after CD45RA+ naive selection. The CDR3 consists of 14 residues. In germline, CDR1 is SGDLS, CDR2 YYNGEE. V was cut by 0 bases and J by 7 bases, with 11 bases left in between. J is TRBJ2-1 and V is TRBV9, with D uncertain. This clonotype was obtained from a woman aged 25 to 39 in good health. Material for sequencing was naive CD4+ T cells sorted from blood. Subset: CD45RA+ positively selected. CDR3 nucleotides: TGTGCCAGCAGCGTAGCTACGACATTGAATGAGCAGTTCTTC. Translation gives CASSVATTLNEQFF.